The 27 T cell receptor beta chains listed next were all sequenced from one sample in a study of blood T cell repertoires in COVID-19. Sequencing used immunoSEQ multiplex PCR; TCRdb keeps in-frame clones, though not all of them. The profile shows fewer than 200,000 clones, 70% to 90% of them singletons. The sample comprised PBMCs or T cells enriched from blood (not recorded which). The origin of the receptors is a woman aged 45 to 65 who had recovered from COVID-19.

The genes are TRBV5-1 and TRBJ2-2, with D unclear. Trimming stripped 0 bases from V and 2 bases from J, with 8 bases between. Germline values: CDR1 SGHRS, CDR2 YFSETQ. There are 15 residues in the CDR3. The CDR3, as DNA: TGCGCCAGCAGCTTGGGAGCGCCCAACACCGGGGAGCTGTTTTTT. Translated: CASSLGAPNTGELFF.

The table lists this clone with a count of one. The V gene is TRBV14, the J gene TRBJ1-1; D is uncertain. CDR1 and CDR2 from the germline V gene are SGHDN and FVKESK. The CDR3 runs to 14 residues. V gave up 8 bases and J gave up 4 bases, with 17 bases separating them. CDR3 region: CASRRGGAGTEAFF. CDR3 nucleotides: TGTGCCAGCCGCCGGGGAGGCGCCGGCACTGAAGCTTTCTTT.

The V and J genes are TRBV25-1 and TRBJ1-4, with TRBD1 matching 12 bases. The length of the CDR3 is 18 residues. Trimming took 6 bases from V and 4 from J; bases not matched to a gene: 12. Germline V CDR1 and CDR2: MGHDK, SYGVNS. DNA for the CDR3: TGTGCCAGCAGGGGGGTGGGACAGGGGGCTTCAAGTAATGAAAAACTGTTTTTT. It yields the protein CASRGVGQGASSNEKLFF.

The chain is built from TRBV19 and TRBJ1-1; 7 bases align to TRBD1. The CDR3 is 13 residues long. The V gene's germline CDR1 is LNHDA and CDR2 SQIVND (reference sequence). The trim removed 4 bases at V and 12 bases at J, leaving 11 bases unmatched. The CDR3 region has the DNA TGTGCCAGTAGTAGAGGGGGCAGGTCGGGAACTTTCTTT. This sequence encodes CASSRGGRSGTFF.

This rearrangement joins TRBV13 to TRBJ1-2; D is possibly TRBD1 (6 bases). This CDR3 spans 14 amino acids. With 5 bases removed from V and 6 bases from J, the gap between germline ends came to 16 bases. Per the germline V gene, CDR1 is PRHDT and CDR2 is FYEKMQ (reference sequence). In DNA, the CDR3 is TGTGCCAGCAGCCCGACAGGTTTAATTAATGGCTACACCTTC. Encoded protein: CASSPTGLINGYTF.

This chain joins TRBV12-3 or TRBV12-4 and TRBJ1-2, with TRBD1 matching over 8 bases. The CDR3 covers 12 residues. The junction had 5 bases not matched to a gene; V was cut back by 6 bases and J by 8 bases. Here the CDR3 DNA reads TGTGCCAGCAGGCAGGGGGCTGGAGGCTACACCTTC. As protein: CASRQGAGGYTF.

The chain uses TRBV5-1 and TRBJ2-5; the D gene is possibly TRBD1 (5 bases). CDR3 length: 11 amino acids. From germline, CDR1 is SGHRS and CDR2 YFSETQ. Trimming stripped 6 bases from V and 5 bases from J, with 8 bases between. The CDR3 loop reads CASNYRETQYF. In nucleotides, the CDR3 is TGCGCCAGCAACTACAGGGAGACCCAGTACTTC.

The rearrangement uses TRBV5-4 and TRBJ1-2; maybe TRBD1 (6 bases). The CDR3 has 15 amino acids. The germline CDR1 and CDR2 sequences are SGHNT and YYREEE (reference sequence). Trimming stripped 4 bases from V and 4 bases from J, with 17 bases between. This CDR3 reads CASSREQGWSYGYTF. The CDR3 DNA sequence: TGTGCCAGCAGCCGAGAACAGGGATGGAGCTATGGCTACACCTTC.

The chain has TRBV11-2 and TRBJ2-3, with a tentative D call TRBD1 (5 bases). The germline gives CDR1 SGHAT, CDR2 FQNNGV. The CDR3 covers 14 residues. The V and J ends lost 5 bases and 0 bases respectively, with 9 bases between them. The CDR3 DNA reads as TGTGCCAGCAGCCTCAGGGTCAGCACAGATACGCAGTATTTT. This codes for CASSLRVSTDTQYF.

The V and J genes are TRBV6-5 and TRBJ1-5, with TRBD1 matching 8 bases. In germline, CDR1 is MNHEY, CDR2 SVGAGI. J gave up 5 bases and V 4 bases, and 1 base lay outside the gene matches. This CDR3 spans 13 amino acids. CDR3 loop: CASSSRGHQPQHF. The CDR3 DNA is TGTGCCAGCAGTTCCAGGGGGCATCAGCCCCAGCATTTT.

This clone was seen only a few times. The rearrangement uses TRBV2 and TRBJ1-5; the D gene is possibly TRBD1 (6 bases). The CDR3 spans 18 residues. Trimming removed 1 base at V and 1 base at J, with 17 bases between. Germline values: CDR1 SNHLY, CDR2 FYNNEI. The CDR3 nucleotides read TGTGCCAGCAGTGAAGAGGGGGGGGCCCTGCTAAGCAATCAGCCCCAGCATTTT. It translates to CASSEEGGALLSNQPQHF.

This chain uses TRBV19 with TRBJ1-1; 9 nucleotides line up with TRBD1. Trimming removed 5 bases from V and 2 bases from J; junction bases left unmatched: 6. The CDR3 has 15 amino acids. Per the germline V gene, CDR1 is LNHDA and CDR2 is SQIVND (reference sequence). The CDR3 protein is CASSGRTGVNTEAFF. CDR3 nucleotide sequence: TGTGCCAGTAGTGGGAGGACAGGGGTAAACACTGAAGCTTTCTTT.

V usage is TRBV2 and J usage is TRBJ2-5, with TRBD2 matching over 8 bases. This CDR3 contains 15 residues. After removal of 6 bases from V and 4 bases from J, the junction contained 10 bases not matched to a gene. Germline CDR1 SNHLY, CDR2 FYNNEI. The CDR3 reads CASRAGGPVLETQYF. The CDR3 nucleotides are TGTGCCAGCAGGGCGGGGGGCCCCGTTTTAGAGACCCAGTACTTC.

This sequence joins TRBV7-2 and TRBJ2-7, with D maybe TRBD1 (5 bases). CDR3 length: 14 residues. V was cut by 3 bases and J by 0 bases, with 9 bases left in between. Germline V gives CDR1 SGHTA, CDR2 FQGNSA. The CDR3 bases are TGTGCCAGCAGCTTTATAGGACACTCCTACGAGCAGTACGTC. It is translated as CASSFIGHSYEQYV.

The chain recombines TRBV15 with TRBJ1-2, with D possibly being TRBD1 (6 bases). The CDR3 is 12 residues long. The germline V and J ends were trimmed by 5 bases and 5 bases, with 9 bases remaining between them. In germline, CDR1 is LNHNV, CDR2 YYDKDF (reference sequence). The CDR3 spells CATSAGAYGYTF. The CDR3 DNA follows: TGTGCCACCAGCGCAGGGGCTTATGGCTACACCTTC.

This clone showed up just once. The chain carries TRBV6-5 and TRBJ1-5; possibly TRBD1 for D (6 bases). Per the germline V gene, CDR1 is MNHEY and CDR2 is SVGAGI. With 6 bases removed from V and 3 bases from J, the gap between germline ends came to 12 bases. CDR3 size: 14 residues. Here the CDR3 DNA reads TGTGCCAGCAGACGCCCAGGGGACAATCAGCCCCAGCATTTT. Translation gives CASRRPGDNQPQHF.

Here the CDR3 DNA reads TGTGCCAGCAGCCCCGGCCAGGGGGAAAAACTGTTTTTT. It is translated as CASSPGQGEKLFF. This chain connects TRBV11-2 to TRBJ1-4, with D possibly TRBD1 on 6 matching bases. The length of the CDR3 is 13 residues. The V end lost 5 bases, the J end lost 8 bases, and 12 bases lay between the germline ends. In germline, CDR1 is SGHAT, CDR2 FQNNGV.

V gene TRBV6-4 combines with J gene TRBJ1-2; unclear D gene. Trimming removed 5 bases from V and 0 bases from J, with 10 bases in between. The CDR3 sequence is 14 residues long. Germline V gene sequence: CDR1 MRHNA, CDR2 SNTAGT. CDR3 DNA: TGTGCCAGCAGTTCCGGGTCTTCTAACTATGGCTACACCTTC. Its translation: CASSSGSSNYGYTF.

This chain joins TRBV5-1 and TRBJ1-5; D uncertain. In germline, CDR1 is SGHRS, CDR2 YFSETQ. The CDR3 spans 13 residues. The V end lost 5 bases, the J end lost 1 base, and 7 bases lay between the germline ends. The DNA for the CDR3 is TGCGCCAGCAGTACCCAGAGCAATCAGCCCCAGCATTTT. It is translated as CASSTQSNQPQHF.

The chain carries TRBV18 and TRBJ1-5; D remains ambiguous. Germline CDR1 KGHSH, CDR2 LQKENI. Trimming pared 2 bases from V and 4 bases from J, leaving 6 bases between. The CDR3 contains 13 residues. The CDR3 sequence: CASSPSENQPQHF. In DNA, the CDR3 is TGTGCCAGCTCACCATCGGAGAATCAGCCCCAGCATTTT.

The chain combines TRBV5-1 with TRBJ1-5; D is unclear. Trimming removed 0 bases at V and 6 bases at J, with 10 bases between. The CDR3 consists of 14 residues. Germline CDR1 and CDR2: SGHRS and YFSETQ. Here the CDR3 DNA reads TGCGCCAGCAGCTTGGACCCGAGAGGTCAGCCCCAGCATTTT. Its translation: CASSLDPRGQPQHF. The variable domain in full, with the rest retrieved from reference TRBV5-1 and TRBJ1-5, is KAGVTQTPRYLIKTRGQQVTLSCSPISGHRSVSWYQQTPGQGLQFLFEYFSETQRNKGNFPGRFSGRQFSNSRSEMNVSTLELGDSALYLCASSLDPRGQPQHFGDGTRLSIL.

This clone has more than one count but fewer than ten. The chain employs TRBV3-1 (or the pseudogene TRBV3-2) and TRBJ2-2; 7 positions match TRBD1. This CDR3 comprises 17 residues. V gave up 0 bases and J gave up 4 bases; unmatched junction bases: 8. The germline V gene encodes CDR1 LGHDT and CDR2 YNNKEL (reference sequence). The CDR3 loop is CASSQDLTGAGTGELFF. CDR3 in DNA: TGTGCCAGCAGCCAAGATCTTACAGGGGCGGGCACCGGGGAGCTGTTTTTT.

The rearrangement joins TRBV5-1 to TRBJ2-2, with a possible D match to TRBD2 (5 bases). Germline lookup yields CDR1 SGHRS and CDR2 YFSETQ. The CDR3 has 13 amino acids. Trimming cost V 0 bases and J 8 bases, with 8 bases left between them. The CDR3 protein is CASSLGTGGELFF. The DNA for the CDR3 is TGCGCCAGCAGCTTGGGGACTGGAGGGGAGCTGTTTTTT.

This chain's CDR3 is CASSYSPGATAYNEQFF. The CDR3 coding sequence is TGTGCCAGCAGTTACTCCCCTGGGGCGACTGCCTACAATGAGCAGTTCTTC. The chain joins TRBV6-2 or TRBV6-3 to TRBJ2-1; D might be TRBD1 (5 bases). Germline assignment: CDR1 MNHEY and CDR2 SVGEGT. CDR3 length equals 17 residues. The ends were cut back, 0 bases at V and 2 bases at J, with 14 bases in the middle.

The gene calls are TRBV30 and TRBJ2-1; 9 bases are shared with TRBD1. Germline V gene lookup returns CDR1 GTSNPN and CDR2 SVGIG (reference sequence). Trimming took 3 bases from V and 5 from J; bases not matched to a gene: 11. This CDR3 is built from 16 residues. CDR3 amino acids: CAWRLPRDRANNEQFF. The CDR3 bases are TGTGCCTGGAGACTCCCCCGGGACAGGGCTAACAATGAGCAGTTCTTC. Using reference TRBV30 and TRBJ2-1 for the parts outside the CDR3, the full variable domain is SQTIHQWPATLVQPVGSPLSLECTVEGTSNPNLYWYRQAAGRGLQLLFYSVGIGQISSEVPQNLSASRPQDRQFILSSKKLLLSDSGFYLCAWRLPRDRANNEQFFGPGTRLTVL.

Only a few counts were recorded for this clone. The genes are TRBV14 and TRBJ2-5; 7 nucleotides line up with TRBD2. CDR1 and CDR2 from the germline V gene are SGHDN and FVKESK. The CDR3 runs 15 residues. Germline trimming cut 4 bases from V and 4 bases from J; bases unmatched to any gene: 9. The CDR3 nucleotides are TGTGCCAGCAGCCCTTTGGGGGGGGTCGGAGAGACCCAGTACTTC. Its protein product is CASSPLGGVGETQYF.

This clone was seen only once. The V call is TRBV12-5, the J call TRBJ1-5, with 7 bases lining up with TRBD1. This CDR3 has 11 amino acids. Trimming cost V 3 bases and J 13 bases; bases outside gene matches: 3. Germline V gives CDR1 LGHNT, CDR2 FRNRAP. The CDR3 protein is CASGFGDRQHF. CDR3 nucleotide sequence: TGTGCTAGTGGTTTTGGGGACAGACAGCATTTT. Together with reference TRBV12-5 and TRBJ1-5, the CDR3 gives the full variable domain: DARVTQTPRHKVTEMGQEVTMRCQPILGHNTVFWYRQTMMQGLELLAYFRNRAPLDDSGMPKDRFSAEMPDATLATLKIQPSEPRDSAVYFCASGFGDRQHFGDGTRLSIL.